This T cell receptor (beta chain) was identified in a study of T cells in Graves' hyperthyroidism and ophthalmopathy. Study findings and constraints: Expanded thyroid clonotypes (above 0.001) were mostly also found in blood. Ophthalmopathy was distinguished from stable hyperthyroidism by 13 V-J signatures.

This clonotype occurred many times. The antigen is undetermined. The V gene's germline CDR1 is SGHVS and CDR2 FNYEAQ. With 3 bases removed from V and 3 bases from J, the gap between germline ends came to 11 bases. The CDR3 is 14 residues long. The hyperthyroidism patients had all been newly diagnosed, and their disease duration was under 2 months. Their ages ranged from 18 to 65 years. PBMCs stemmed from about 9.7 ml fresh peripheral blood. What was amplified from RNA transcripts were TCR beta CDR3 regions. Primed by the HTBI set, a first-round RT-PCR was run on the TCR CDR3. MiXCR, run by TCRdb on the multiplex PCR reads, gives a single entry per CDR3 protein. The data contain about 380,000 distinct CDR3 sequences, approximately 15% of them singletons.

The rearrangement uses TRBV7-6 and TRBJ2-5; no reliable D call. The sample consisted of blood. The source of this sequence is a woman aged 60-70 years with Graves' hyperthyroidism. The CDR3 coding sequence is TGTGCCAGCAGCTTTCGTACAGTCGAAGAGACCCAGTACTTC. It is translated as CASSFRTVEETQYF. The full variable domain, rest sourced from reference TRBV7-6 and TRBJ2-5, is GAGVSQSPRYKVTKRGQDVALRCDPISGHVSLYWYRQALGQGPEFLTYFNYEAQQDKSGLPNDRFSAERPEGSISTLTIQRTEQRDSAMYRCASSFRTVEETQYFGPGTRLLVL.